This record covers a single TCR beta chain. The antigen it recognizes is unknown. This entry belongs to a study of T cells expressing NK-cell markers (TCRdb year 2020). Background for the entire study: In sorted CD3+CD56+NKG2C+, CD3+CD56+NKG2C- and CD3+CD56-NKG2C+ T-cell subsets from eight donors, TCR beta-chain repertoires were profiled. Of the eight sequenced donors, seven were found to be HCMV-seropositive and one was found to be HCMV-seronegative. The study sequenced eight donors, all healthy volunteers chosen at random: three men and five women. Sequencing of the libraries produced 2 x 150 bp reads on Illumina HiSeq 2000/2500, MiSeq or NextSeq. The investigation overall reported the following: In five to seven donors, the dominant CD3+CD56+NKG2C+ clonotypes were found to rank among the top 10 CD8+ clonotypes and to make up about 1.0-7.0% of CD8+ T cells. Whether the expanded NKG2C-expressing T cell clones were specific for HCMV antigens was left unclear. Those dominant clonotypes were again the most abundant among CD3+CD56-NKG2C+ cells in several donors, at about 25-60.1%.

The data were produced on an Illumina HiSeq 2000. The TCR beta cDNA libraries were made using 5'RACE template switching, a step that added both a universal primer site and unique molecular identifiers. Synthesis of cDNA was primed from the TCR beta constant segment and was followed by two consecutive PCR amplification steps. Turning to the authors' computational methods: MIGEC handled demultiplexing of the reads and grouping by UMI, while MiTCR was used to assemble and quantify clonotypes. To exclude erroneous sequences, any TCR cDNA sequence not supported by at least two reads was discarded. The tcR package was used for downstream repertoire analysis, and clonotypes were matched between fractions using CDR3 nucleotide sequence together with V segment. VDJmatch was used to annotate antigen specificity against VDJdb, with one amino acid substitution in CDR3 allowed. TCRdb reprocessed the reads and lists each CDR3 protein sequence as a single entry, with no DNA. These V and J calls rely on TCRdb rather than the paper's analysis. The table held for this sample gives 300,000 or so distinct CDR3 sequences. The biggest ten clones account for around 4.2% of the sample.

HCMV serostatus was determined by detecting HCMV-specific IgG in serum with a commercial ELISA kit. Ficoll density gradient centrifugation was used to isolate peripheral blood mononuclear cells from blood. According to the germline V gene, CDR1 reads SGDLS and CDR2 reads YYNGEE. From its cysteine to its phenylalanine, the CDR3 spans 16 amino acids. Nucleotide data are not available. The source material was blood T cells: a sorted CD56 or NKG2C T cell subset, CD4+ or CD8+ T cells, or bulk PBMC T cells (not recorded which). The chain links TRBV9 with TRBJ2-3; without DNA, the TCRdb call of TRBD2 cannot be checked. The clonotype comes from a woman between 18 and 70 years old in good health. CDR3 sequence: CASSVDNSGPRSAQYF. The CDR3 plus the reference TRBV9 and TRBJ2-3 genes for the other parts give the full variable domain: DSGVTQTPKHLITATGQRVTLRCSPRSGDLSVYWYQQSLDQGLQFLIQYYNGEERAKGNILERFSAQQFPDLHSELNLSSLELGDSALYFCASSVDNSGPRSAQYFGPGTRLTVL.